Below are 28 T cell receptor beta chains sequenced from a single sample in a study of cytomegalovirus exposure and HLA in healthy donors. PCR employed 60 Vbeta and 13 Jbeta primers. Only in-frame clones appear in the TCRdb table, and some are missing; sequencing was by immunoSEQ multiplex PCR. The sample lists 150,000 to 200,000 clones, roughly four fifths seen once, with about 1.8% in the top ten. The sample taken for sequencing was PBMCs. Receptors were obtained from a man between 18 and 29 years old in good health and CMV-seronegative.

CDR3: CASGQGVDTQYF. As DNA, the CDR3 is TGTGCCAGTGGGCAGGGGGTAGATACGCAGTATTTT. The chain joins TRBV7-9 to TRBJ2-3, with 7 positions matching TRBD1. With 9 bases clipped from V and 5 bases from J, the junction kept 5 bases outside the gene matches. CDR1 SEHNR and CDR2 FQNEAQ come from the germline V gene (reference sequence). CDR3 size: 12 residues.

The sample holds a few counts of this clone. The V call is TRBV4-2, the J call TRBJ2-5; 8 nucleotides line up with TRBD2. The CDR3 spans 19 residues. Trimming removed 2 bases from V and 6 bases from J; junction bases left unmatched: 20. The V gene's germline CDR1 is LGHNA and CDR2 YNFKEQ. The chain's CDR3 is CASSQTRGGTGGTSKTQYF. CDR3 DNA sequence: TGTGCCAGCAGCCAAACGCGGGGTGGGACGGGAGGGACGTCGAAGACCCAGTACTTC.

The J gene is TRBJ1-1, the V gene TRBV5-5; TRBD1 matches 9 bases. The V and J ends lost 3 bases and 3 bases, in that order; junction bases with no gene match: 6. Germline V lookup: CDR1 SGHKS, CDR2 YYEKEE (reference sequence). There are 15 residues in the CDR3. CDR3 sequence reads: CASSSGTGLDTEAFF. In DNA form, the CDR3 reads TGTGCCAGCAGCTCGGGGACAGGGCTGGACACTGAAGCTTTCTTT.

This chain links TRBV5-4 with TRBJ2-5; 8 bases line up with TRBD1. CDR3 length: 15 residues. V shed 1 base and J 5 bases; nucleotides not matched to a gene: 7. Germline V CDR1 and CDR2: SGHNT, YYREEE (reference sequence). The CDR3 DNA is TGTGCCAGCAGCTTGCTCCAGGGGGCGCCGGAGACCCAGTACTTC. Amino acids: CASSLLQGAPETQYF.

This clone was found a few times. V and J are TRBV28 and TRBJ2-5; TRBD1 is a possible D gene (5 bases). CDR1 and CDR2 from the germline V gene are MDHEN and SYDVKM. V lost 4 bases to trimming and J lost 4 bases, with 10 bases between them. This CDR3 region has 13 residues. CDR3 sequence reads: CASSWGSRETQYF. The CDR3 nucleotides are TGTGCCAGCAGTTGGGGCTCAAGAGAGACCCAGTACTTC.

The V call is TRBV18, the J call TRBJ2-1, with D perhaps TRBD2 (5 bases). V gave up 4 bases and J gave up 9 bases, with 16 bases separating them. Per the germline V gene, CDR1 is KGHSH and CDR2 is LQKENI. This CDR3 contains 14 residues. The CDR3 DNA is TGTGCCAGCTCACGCCGGACCGAGGCGGGTGAGCAGTTCTTC. Amino acid sequence: CASSRRTEAGEQFF.

CDR3 protein: CASSLSFPSAFF. The CDR3 DNA is TGTGCCAGCAGCTTATCTTTCCCTTCTGCTTTCTTT. V and J are TRBV7-2 and TRBJ1-1; no clear D gene. Looked up from germline, CDR1 is SGHTA and CDR2 is FQGNSA. The V and J ends lost 2 bases and 11 bases respectively, with 12 bases between them. CDR3 length equals 12 residues.

The V call is TRBV11-2, the J call TRBJ2-7; 9 nucleotides agree with TRBD1. V was pared by 6 bases and J by 2 bases, with 5 bases of the junction left unmatched. The CDR3 has 14 residues. Germline V lookup: CDR1 SGHAT, CDR2 FQNNGV. DNA of the CDR3: TGTGCCAGCAGATCCGGGACAGGGACCTACGAGCAGTACTTC. Translating gives CASRSGTGTYEQYF.

V is TRBV6-6 and J is TRBJ1-6; D remains ambiguous. Trimming stripped 5 bases from V and 10 bases from J, with 15 bases between. The CDR3 runs to 14 residues. Germline V lookup: CDR1 MNHNY, CDR2 SVGAGI (reference sequence). The CDR3 bases are TGTGCCAGCAGTGCCCAACAGAAAAGGTCACCCCTCCACTTT. Protein: CASSAQQKRSPLHF.

This clone was counted once. The chain has TRBV6-1 and TRBJ2-3, with 7 bases identical to TRBD2. J lost 0 bases, V lost 1 base, and 10 bases had no gene match. CDR1 is MNHNS, CDR2 SASEGT, per germline. This CDR3 spans 18 amino acids. Here the CDR3 DNA reads TGTGCCAGCAGTGAAGACCTATCGGGAGGAATCAGCACAGATACGCAGTATTTT. The encoded protein is CASSEDLSGGISTDTQYF.

As DNA, the CDR3 is TGCGCCAGCAGCCGGGGTGATTCGAACACCGGGGAGCTGTTTTTT. The encoded protein is CASSRGDSNTGELFF. The chain combines TRBV5-1 with TRBJ2-2, with D perhaps TRBD2 (5 bases). The CDR3 totals 15 residues. Germline CDR1 is SGHRS and CDR2 is YFSETQ. Trimming pared 4 bases from V and 0 bases from J, leaving 10 bases between. Using reference TRBV5-1 and TRBJ2-2 for the parts outside the CDR3, the full variable domain is KAGVTQTPRYLIKTRGQQVTLSCSPISGHRSVSWYQQTPGQGLQFLFEYFSETQRNKGNFPGRFSGRQFSNSRSEMNVSTLELGDSALYLCASSRGDSNTGELFFGEGSRLTVL.

This rearrangement joins TRBV9 to TRBJ2-1, with TRBD2 as a possible D gene (6 bases). V shed 4 bases and J shed 7 bases, with 12 bases lying between them. The CDR3 is 13 amino acids. Germline V gene sequence: CDR1 SGDLS, CDR2 YYNGEE. CDR3 sequence (DNA): TGTGCCAGCAGCAATCGGGGGACTAATGAGCAGTTCTTC. It is translated as CASSNRGTNEQFF.

This clone was detected once. The chain combines TRBV30 with TRBJ1-5; no clear D gene. The CDR3 runs to 13 residues. V was cut by 0 bases and J by 1 base, with 4 bases left in between. CDR1 and CDR2 (germline): GTSNPN, SVGIG (reference sequence). CDR3 in amino acids: CAWSVHSNQPQHF. The CDR3 DNA reads as TGTGCCTGGAGTGTACACAGCAATCAGCCCCAGCATTTT.

This chain connects TRBV28 to TRBJ2-1, with D possibly being TRBD2 (5 bases). Germline loops: CDR1 MDHEN, CDR2 SYDVKM. V lost 7 bases, J lost 4 bases, and 11 bases lay in between. The CDR3 loop spans 13 amino acids. The CDR3 reads CASNARAYNEQFF. The CDR3 DNA sequence: TGTGCCAGCAATGCGAGGGCTTACAATGAGCAGTTCTTC. The complete variable domain, with remaining parts taken from reference TRBV28 and TRBJ2-1, reads DVKVTQSSRYLVKRTGEKVFLECVQDMDHENMFWYRQDPGLGLRLIYFSYDVKMKEKGDIPEGYSVSREKKERFSLILESASTNQTSMYLCASNARAYNEQFFGPGTRLTVL.

This clone showed up just once. This CDR3 is CAITTERPGTEAFF. As DNA, the CDR3 is TGTGCCATCACTACGGAACGCCCAGGAACTGAAGCTTTCTTT. The genes are TRBV10-3 and TRBJ1-1, with no clear D. V shed 7 bases and J shed 5 bases, with 17 bases lying between them. The CDR3 length is 14 residues. From germline, CDR1 is ENHRY and CDR2 SYGVKD.

The gene calls are TRBV4-3 and TRBJ1-4, with 9 positions matching TRBD1. The CDR3 consists of 19 residues. J was trimmed by 6 bases and V by 1 base; bases with no gene match: 15. CDR1 and CDR2 (germline): LGHNA, YSLEER. Written as DNA, the CDR3 is TGCGCCAGCAGCCAAGCCCCTGGGACAGGGACCAAAGGGCATGAAAAACTGTTTTTT. It encodes CASSQAPGTGTKGHEKLFF.

This chain connects TRBV18 to TRBJ2-3; 8 bases map to TRBD2. The V gene end was trimmed by 5 bases and the J gene end by 2 bases; junction bases not matched to a gene: 9. The CDR3 is made up of 16 amino acids. Per germline, CDR1 KGHSH and CDR2 LQKENI. CDR3 nucleotides: TGTGCCAGCTCATTCTCCAGGACTAGCACCACAGATACGCAGTATTTT. It encodes CASSFSRTSTTDTQYF.

In this sample, this clone turned up once. V is TRBV15 and J is TRBJ2-1; D ambiguous. Trimming took off 0 bases at V and 7 bases at J, with 19 bases between the two ends. In germline, CDR1 is LNHNV, CDR2 YYDKDF (reference sequence). The CDR3 totals 17 residues. CDR3 coding DNA: TGTGCCACCAGCAGAGATCTACCCAGCGAGGTGGGTAATGAGCAGTTCTTC. This encodes CATSRDLPSEVGNEQFF.

The chain uses TRBV12-5 and TRBJ2-1; perhaps TRBD2 as D (6 bases). Per the germline V gene, CDR1 is LGHNT and CDR2 is FRNRAP. V lost 3 bases and J lost 8, with 17 bases in between. This CDR3 comprises 15 residues. CDR3 coding DNA: TGTGCTAGTGGTTTAGGTACGGGAGTAGGGGATGAGCAGTTCTTC. Translating gives CASGLGTGVGDEQFF.

The rearrangement links TRBV30 to TRBJ1-1; the D is unclear. The V and J ends lost 5 bases and 1 base respectively, with 11 bases between them. The V gene's germline CDR1 is GTSNPN and CDR2 SVGIG (reference sequence). The CDR3 length is 13 residues. This chain's CDR3 is CAWQYSQNTEAFF. The CDR3 DNA reads TGTGCCTGGCAATACAGCCAGAACACTGAAGCTTTCTTT.

The CDR3 region is CASSAGQTSYNEQFF. The CDR3 nucleotides read TGCGCCAGCAGCGCGGGACAGACGTCCTACAATGAGCAGTTCTTC. This sequence joins TRBV5-1 and TRBJ2-1; D perhaps matches TRBD1 (7 bases). The V end was cut by 4 bases, the J end by 1 base, with 12 bases between. The CDR3 covers 15 residues. Germline V gene lookup returns CDR1 SGHRS and CDR2 YFSETQ.

The V gene is TRBV9, the J gene TRBJ2-7; 10 bases are a match to TRBD1. The V and J ends lost 3 bases and 6 bases, in that order; junction bases with no gene match: 6. CDR1 is SGDLS and CDR2 is YYNGEE in the germline V gene. The CDR3 is made up of 14 amino acids. CDR3 sequence (DNA): TGTGCCAGCAGCGAGACAGGGGGCTCAATCGAGCAGTACTTC. It codes for CASSETGGSIEQYF.

This clone occurred a few times. The J gene is TRBJ2-5, the V gene TRBV5-6, with D tentatively TRBD2 (5 bases). The CDR3 length is 12 residues. Germline lookup yields CDR1 SGHDT and CDR2 YYEEEE. The V gene lost 0 bases and the J gene lost 5 bases, with 5 bases spanning the gap. The CDR3 here is CASSLAGETQYF. In DNA, the CDR3 is TGTGCCAGCAGCTTGGCGGGGGAGACCCAGTACTTC. Filled out from reference TRBV5-6 and TRBJ2-5, the complete variable domain reads DAGVTQSPTHLIKTRGQQVTLRCSPKSGHDTVSWYQQALGQGPQFIFQYYEEEERQRGNFPDRFSGHQFPNYSSELNVNALLLGDSALYLCASSLAGETQYFGPGTRLLVL.

The CDR3 DNA reads as TGTGCCAGCAGCTTAGACGACAGGGCGAACACTGAAGCTTTCTTT. It yields the protein CASSLDDRANTEAFF. V gene TRBV7-6 combines with J gene TRBJ1-1, with 7 positions matching TRBD1. CDR3 size: 15 residues. The V gene end was trimmed by 1 base and the J gene end by 1 base; junction bases not matched to a gene: 3. Germline V lookup: CDR1 SGHVS, CDR2 FNYEAQ.

The chain is built from TRBV18 and TRBJ1-5; 8 nucleotides match TRBD1. Losses at the gene ends were 5 bases for V and 7 bases for J; bases not matched to a gene: 10. Looked up from germline, CDR1 is KGHSH and CDR2 is LQKENI. The CDR3 sequence is 15 residues long. The CDR3 here is CASSVAGGSEQPQHF. CDR3 bases: TGTGCCAGCTCAGTTGCAGGGGGCTCCGAACAGCCCCAGCATTTT.

V gene TRBV6-4 combines with J gene TRBJ2-2; D not certain. Deletions cut 4 bases from V and 2 bases from J, with 20 bases between. The CDR3 contains 18 residues. Germline lookup yields CDR1 MRHNA and CDR2 SNTAGT. Here the CDR3 reads CASSVPWSFPYNTGELFF. The DNA for the CDR3 is TGTGCCAGCAGTGTCCCGTGGAGTTTTCCCTATAACACCGGGGAGCTGTTTTTT.

This clone showed up just once. V and J are TRBV28 and TRBJ1-2; the D gene is possibly TRBD1 (5 bases). CDR3 length: 13 amino acids. Trimming left V 2 bases short and J 7 bases short, with 11 bases between. The germline CDR1 and CDR2 sequences are MDHEN and SYDVKM. The CDR3 reads CASSLQGRGGYTF. DNA for the CDR3: TGTGCCAGCAGTTTACAGGGTCGTGGTGGCTACACCTTC.

This clone occurred a few times. V gene TRBV5-1 combines with J gene TRBJ2-1; 8 bases match TRBD2. This CDR3 spans 14 amino acids. Germline values: CDR1 SGHRS, CDR2 YFSETQ. J was trimmed by 15 bases and V by 0 bases; bases with no gene match: 11. CDR3 in amino acids: CASSLEGLAGGGFF. The CDR3 region has the DNA TGCGCCAGCAGCTTGGAAGGATTGGCGGGAGGTGGGTTCTTC.